This T cell receptor beta chain was sequenced during a study of blood T cells in healthy people across ages. Whole-study results and caveats: Per-million-T-cell TCR beta diversity fell roughly linearly with age. Unknown donor CMV status possibly confounded expanded clonotype changes.

Germline CDR1 MGHDK, CDR2 SYGVNS. Deletions cut 2 bases from V and 4 bases from J, with 8 bases between. The CDR3 is made up of 13 amino acids. On this clonotype itself: Its antigen is currently unknown.

A second PCR of 7 to 11 cycles used a sample-barcoded 5' primer and a J-beta primer mix. Unique molecular identifiers of 12 random nucleotides labeled each cDNA. TCRdb processed the 5' RACE reads anew with MiXCR; each CDR3 protein has one entry. The sample has 1,100,000 or so distinct CDR3 sequences, around 43% seen once. Donors each provided about 10 milliliters of peripheral blood. Sequencing used blood. The sequence was obtained from a woman between 55 and 75 years old in good health. The J gene is TRBJ1-2, the V gene TRBV25-1; D gene ambiguous. CDR3 in DNA: TGTGCCAGCAGTGAAACCCTAAGCTATGGCTACACCTTC. As protein: CASSETLSYGYTF.